What follows are 6 T cell receptor beta chains derived from one specimen sequenced in a study of blood T cell repertoires in COVID-19. This table comes from immunoSEQ multiplex PCR, and its TCRdb copy is limited to in-frame clones, with some not included. The top ten clones hold around 15% of a sample with 200,000 to 250,000 clones, 90% of them seen once. The material sequenced was PBMCs or T cells enriched from blood (not recorded which). Every receptor here comes from a man aged 25-40 years who had been exposed to COVID-19.

The rearrangement links TRBV5-6 to TRBJ1-2, with a possible D match to TRBD1 (5 bases). Deletions cut 2 bases from V and 5 bases from J, with 16 bases between. The V gene's germline CDR1 is SGHDT and CDR2 YYEEEE. The CDR3 has 15 residues. CDR3 in DNA: TGTGCCAGCAGCTTACCCCAGGGTGTTGGGTATGGCTACACCTTC. Its protein is CASSLPQGVGYGYTF.

This chain uses TRBV9 with TRBJ2-2, with D perhaps TRBD1 (6 bases). This CDR3 region has 16 residues. Germline CDR1 and CDR2: SGDLS and YYNGEE. The V end lost 5 bases, the J end lost 4 bases, and 18 bases lay between the germline ends. The CDR3 region has the DNA TGTGCCAGCAGTAAGTACAGGGACACCCCCACCGGGGAGCTGTTTTTT. It encodes CASSKYRDTPTGELFF.

The CDR3 coding sequence is TGTGCCAGCAGTGACTGGCAGAAAAATCAGCCCCAGCATTTT. Its protein product is CASSDWQKNQPQHF. J is TRBJ1-5 and V is TRBV2; D is uncertain. Germline V gives CDR1 SNHLY, CDR2 FYNNEI. V dropped 3 bases and J dropped 4 bases, with 10 bases sitting between them. The CDR3 contains 14 residues.

The rearrangement joins TRBV7-2 to TRBJ1-2; TRBD1 might be the D (6 bases). The germline V and J ends were trimmed by 3 bases and 3 bases, with 8 bases remaining between them. CDR1 and CDR2 from the germline V gene are SGHTA and FQGNSA. This CDR3 is 13 amino acids long. Here the CDR3 reads CASSLQGYYGYTF. The DNA for the CDR3 is TGTGCCAGCAGCTTGCAGGGGTACTATGGCTACACCTTC.

The genes are TRBV18 and TRBJ1-5; D is unclear. From germline, CDR1 is KGHSH and CDR2 LQKENI. V dropped 2 bases and J dropped 4 bases, with 9 bases sitting between them. This CDR3 is 14 amino acids long. CDR3 coding DNA: TGTGCCAGCTCACCAGTGGGCCGGAATCAGCCCCAGCATTTT. It yields the protein CASSPVGRNQPQHF.

CDR3 DNA: TGTGCCAGCAGCCCGCCGGGACAGGGGTTTAGGCGCACTGAAGCTTTCTTT. It is translated as CASSPPGQGFRRTEAFF. The chain uses TRBV5-4 and TRBJ1-1, with TRBD1 matching over 10 bases. Trimming took 4 bases from V and 4 from J; bases not matched to a gene: 13. The V gene's germline CDR1 is SGHNT and CDR2 YYREEE (reference sequence). There are 17 residues in the CDR3.